This TCR beta chain was captured in a study of cytomegalovirus exposure and HLA in healthy donors. The CDR3 has 13 residues. V lost 1 base and J lost 6, with 10 bases in between. Looked up from germline, CDR1 is SEHNR and CDR2 is FQNEAQ (reference sequence). The PCR made use of 60 Vbeta and 13 Jbeta primers. Measured with immunoSEQ multiplex PCR; TCRdb has only the in-frame clones, and not every one. The sample holds hundreds of thousands of clones, 76% seen once. This chain connects TRBV7-9 to TRBJ2-7, with D tentatively TRBD2 (6 bases). The material sequenced was PBMCs. The receptor's source is a man aged 18 to 29 in good health and CMV-seronegative. The CDR3 coding sequence is TGTGCCAGCAGCTTAGATCGGGAGAGCGAGCAGTACTTC. Amino acid sequence: CASSLDRESEQYF.